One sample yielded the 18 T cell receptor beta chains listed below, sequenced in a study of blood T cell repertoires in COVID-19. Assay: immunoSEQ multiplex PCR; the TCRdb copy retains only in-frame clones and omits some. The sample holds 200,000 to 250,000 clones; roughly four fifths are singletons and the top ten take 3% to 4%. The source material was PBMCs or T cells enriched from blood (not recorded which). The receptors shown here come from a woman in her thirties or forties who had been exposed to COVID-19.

The DNA of the CDR3 is TGTGCCAGCAGCCAAGGGTCTCCAGGGGGAAACACCATATATTTT. Translation: CASSQGSPGGNTIYF. V gene TRBV4-2 combines with J gene TRBJ1-3; maybe TRBD1 (5 bases). Germline V gives CDR1 LGHNA, CDR2 YNFKEQ. The ends were cut back, 1 base at V and 4 bases at J, with 11 bases in the middle. The CDR3 has 15 amino acids.

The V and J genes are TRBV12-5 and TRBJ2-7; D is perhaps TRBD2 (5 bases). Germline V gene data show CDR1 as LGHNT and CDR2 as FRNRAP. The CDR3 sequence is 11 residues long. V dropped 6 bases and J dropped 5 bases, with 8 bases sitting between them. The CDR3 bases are TGTGCTAGTGGCCGAGGGAACGAGCAGTACTTC. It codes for CASGRGNEQYF. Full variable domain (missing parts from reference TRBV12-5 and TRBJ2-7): DARVTQTPRHKVTEMGQEVTMRCQPILGHNTVFWYRQTMMQGLELLAYFRNRAPLDDSGMPKDRFSAEMPDATLATLKIQPSEPRDSAVYFCASGRGNEQYFGPGTRLTVT.

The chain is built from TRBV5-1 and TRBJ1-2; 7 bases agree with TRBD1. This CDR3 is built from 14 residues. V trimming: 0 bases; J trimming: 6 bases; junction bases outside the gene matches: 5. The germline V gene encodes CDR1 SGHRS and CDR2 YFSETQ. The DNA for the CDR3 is TGCGCCAGCAGCTTGGAGAGACAGGGAGATGGCTACACCTTC. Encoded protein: CASSLERQGDGYTF.

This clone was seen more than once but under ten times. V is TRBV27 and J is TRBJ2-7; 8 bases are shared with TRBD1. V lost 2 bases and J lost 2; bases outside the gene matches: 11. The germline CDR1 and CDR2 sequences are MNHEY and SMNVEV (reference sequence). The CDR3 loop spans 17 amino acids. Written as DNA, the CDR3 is TGTGCCAGCAGTTTAAGAGGGACAGGCAGGGGACCCTACGAGCAGTACTTC. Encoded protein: CASSLRGTGRGPYEQYF.

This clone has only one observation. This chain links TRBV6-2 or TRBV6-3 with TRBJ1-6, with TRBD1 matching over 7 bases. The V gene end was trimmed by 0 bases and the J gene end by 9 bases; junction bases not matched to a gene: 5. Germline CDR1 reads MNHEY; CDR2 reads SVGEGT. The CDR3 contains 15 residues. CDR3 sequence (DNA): TGTGCCAGCAGTTACTCGAACAGGGGTCGTTCACCCCTCCACTTT. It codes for CASSYSNRGRSPLHF.

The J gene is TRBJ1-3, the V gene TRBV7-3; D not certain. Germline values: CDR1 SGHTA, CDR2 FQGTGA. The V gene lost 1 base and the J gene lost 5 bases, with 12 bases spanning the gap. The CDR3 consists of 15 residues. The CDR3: CASSLSRYQRNTIYF. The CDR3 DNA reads TGTGCCAGCAGCTTAAGCAGATACCAGAGAAACACCATATATTTT.

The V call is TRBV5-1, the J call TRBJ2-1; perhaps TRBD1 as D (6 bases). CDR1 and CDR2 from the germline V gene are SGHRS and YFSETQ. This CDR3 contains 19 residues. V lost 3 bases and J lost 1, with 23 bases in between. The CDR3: CASSSGPKDLGASYNEQFF. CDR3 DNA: TGCGCCAGCAGCTCAGGCCCGAAAGATTTGGGGGCTTCCTACAATGAGCAGTTCTTC.

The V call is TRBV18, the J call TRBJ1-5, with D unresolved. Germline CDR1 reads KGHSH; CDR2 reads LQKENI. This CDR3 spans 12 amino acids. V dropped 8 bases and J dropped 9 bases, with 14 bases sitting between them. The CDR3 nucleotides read TGTGCCAGCGCGGGAGACCTAGGGCCCCAGCATTTT. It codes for CASAGDLGPQHF.

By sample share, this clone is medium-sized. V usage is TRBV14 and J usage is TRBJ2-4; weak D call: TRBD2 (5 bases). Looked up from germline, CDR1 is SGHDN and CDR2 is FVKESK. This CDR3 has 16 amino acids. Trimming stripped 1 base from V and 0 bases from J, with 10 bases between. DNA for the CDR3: TGTGCCAGCAGCCAAGCGATCGGGGTAGCCAAAAACATTCAGTACTTC. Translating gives CASSQAIGVAKNIQYF. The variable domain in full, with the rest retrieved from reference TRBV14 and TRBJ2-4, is EAGVTQFPSHSVIEKGQTVTLRCDPISGHDNLYWYRRVMGKEIKFLLHFVKESKQDESGMPNNRFLAERTGGTYSTLKVQPAELEDSGVYFCASSQAIGVAKNIQYFGAGTRLSVL.

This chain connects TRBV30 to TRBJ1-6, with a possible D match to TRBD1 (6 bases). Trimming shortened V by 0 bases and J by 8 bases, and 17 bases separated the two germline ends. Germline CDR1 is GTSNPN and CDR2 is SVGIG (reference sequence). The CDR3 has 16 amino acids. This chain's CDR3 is CAWSVRWGGLDSPLHF. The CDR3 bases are TGTGCCTGGAGTGTACGTTGGGGGGGGCTAGATTCACCCCTCCACTTT.

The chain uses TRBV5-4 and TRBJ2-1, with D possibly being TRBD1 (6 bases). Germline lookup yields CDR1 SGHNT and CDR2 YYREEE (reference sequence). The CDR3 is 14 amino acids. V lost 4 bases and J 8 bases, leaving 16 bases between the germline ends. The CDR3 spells CASSPRTDYYEQFF. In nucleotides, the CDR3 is TGTGCCAGCAGCCCCCGGACAGATTACTATGAGCAGTTCTTC.

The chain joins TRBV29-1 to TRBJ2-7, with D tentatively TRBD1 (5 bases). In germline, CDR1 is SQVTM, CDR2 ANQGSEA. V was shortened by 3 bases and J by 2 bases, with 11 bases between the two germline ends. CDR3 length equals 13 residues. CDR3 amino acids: CSVETDRTYEQYF. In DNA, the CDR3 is TGCAGCGTTGAGACTGACAGAACCTACGAGCAGTACTTC.

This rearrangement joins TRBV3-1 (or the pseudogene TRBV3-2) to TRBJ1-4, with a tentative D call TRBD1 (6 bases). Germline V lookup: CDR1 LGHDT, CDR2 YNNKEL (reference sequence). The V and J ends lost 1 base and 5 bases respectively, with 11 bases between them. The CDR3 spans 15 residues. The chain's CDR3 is CASSQVRGGNEKLFF. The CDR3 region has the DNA TGTGCCAGCAGCCAAGTAAGGGGGGGGAATGAAAAACTGTTTTTT.

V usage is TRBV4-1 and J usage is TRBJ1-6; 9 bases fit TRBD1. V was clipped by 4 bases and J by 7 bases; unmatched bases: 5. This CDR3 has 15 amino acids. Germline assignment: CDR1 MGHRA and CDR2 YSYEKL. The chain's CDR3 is CASSLRDRDNSPLHF. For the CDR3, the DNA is TGCGCCAGCAGCCTTCGGGACAGGGACAATTCACCCCTCCACTTT.

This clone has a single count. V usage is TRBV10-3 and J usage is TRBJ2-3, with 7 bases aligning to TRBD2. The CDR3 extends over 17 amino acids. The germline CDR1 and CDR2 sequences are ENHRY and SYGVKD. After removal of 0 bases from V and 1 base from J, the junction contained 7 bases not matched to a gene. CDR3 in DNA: TGTGCCATCAGTGAGTCCGAGGGCGGGGGTGGCACAGATACGCAGTATTTT. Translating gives CAISESEGGGGTDTQYF.

This chain's CDR3 is CASGSRGGDTGELFF. The CDR3 DNA is TGTGCTAGTGGTTCCCGGGGGGGCGACACCGGGGAGCTGTTTTTT. The chain employs TRBV12-5 and TRBJ2-2; 8 positions agree with TRBD2. Germline values: CDR1 LGHNT, CDR2 FRNRAP. This CDR3 region has 15 residues. V lost 4 bases to trimming and J lost 3 bases; unmatched junction nucleotides: 4.

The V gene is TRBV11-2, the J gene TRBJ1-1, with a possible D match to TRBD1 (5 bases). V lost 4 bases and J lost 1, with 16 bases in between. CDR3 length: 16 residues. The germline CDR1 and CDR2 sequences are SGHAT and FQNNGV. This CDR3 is CASSSGRGPANTEAFF. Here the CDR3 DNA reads TGTGCCAGCAGCTCGGGTAGGGGCCCTGCGAACACTGAAGCTTTCTTT.

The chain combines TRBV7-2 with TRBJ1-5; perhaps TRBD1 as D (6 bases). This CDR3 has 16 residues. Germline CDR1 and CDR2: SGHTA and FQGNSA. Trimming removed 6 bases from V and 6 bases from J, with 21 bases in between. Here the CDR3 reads CASSFAPPGGGQPQHF. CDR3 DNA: TGTGCCAGCAGTTTCGCGCCCCCGGGAGGGGGTCAGCCCCAGCATTTT.